This T cell receptor beta chain stems from a study of post-analysis software for immune sequencing data. Study-wide background: The disease courses spanned relapsing-remitting, secondary progressive and progressive-relapsing forms of multiple sclerosis. Overall study results and limits: Same-batch preparations were strongly co-clustered by F measure.

Details on this clonotype: Its antigen is undetermined.

The authors incorporated unique molecular identifiers into the TCR beta cDNA libraries. Via MiXCR, TCRdb re-called the PCR reads, giving one row per CDR3 protein. In the table there are some 700,000 distinct CDR3 sequences, more than 50% of which are singletons. The origin of this receptor is a girl aged 2-10 years with multiple sclerosis. The specimen sequenced was blood.

CDR3 protein: CASSYLQGISDTQYF. The CDR3 DNA follows: TGTGCCAGCAGTTACCTACAGGGTATTTCAGATACGCAGTATTTT. The chain recombines TRBV6-6 with TRBJ2-3; D perhaps matches TRBD1 (6 bases). With 2 bases removed from V and 4 bases from J, the gap between germline ends came to 13 bases. Germline CDR1 reads MNHNY; CDR2 reads SVGAGI (reference sequence). This CDR3 region has 15 residues.